This paragraph reports one T cell receptor (beta chain). The PCR had 60 Vbeta and 13 Jbeta primers. Sequencing used immunoSEQ multiplex PCR; TCRdb keeps in-frame clones, though not all of them. This repertoire includes 100,000 to 150,000 clones. This sample was taken from a study of cytomegalovirus exposure and HLA in healthy donors. The CDR3 sequence is 14 residues long. Per the germline V gene, CDR1 is MNHNS and CDR2 is SASEGT. The J segment lost 3 bases and the V segment lost 7 bases, leaving 6 bases of the junction unmatched. The sequence derives from a man aged 35-49 years in good health and CMV-seronegative. The genes are TRBV6-1 and TRBJ2-7; 10 bases are shared with TRBD1. Sample: PBMCs. The DNA for the CDR3 is TGTGCCAGCAATGTAGGACAGGGGGTCTACGAGCAGTACTTC. Translating it yields CASNVGQGVYEQYF.